This T cell receptor (beta chain) was recorded in a study of blood T cell repertoires in COVID-19. Assay: immunoSEQ multiplex PCR; the TCRdb copy retains only in-frame clones and omits some. The sample contains roughly 100,000 clones, 65% to 90% of which appear only once. The CDR3 runs 16 residues. Germline lookup yields CDR1 MGHRA and CDR2 YSYEKL. The V end was cut by 5 bases, the J end by 0 bases, with 13 bases between. The TCR sequence derives from an elderly man with acute or convalescent COVID-19. Material for sequencing was peripheral blood. V is TRBV4-1 and J is TRBJ1-4; tentatively, D is TRBD1 (6 bases). The CDR3 protein is CASSDRPIATNEKLFF. In DNA form, the CDR3 reads TGCGCCAGCAGCGACAGGCCAATTGCAACTAATGAAAAACTGTTTTTT.